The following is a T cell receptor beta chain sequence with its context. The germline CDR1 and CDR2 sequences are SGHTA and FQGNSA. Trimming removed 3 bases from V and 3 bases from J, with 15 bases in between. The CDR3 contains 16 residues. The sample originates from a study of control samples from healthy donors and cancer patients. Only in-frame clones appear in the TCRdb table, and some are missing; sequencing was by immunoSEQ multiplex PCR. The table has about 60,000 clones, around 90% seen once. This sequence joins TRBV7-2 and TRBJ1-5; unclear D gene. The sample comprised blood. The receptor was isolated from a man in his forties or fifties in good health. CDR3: CASSLEGTPFNQPQHF. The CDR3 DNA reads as TGTGCCAGCAGCTTGGAGGGAACCCCATTCAATCAGCCCCAGCATTTT.